These 14 T cell receptor beta chains were sequenced from one sample in a study of a mutant IDH1 vaccine in newly diagnosed glioma. Time point specified: week 35, safety follow-up. Each vaccine dose was 300 ug of mutant IDH1 20-mer peptide, with topical imiquimod. Method: immunoSEQ multiplex PCR; TCRdb's copy keeps in-frame clones and lacks some. Among about 65,000 clones listed, approximately 80% were seen once. For these receptors, no antigen is known. The starting material was PBMCs, obtained from a glioma patient whose treatment included an IDH1 peptide vaccine. Receptor source: a middle-aged man with glioma.

The chain recombines TRBV7-6 with TRBJ1-1; D not certain. V lost 1 base to trimming and J lost 0 bases, with 9 bases between them. Germline V gene data show CDR1 as SGHVS and CDR2 as FNYEAQ. This CDR3 region has 15 residues. As DNA, the CDR3 is TGTGCCAGCAGCTTAGAGGCTGAAATGAACACTGAAGCTTTCTTT. Its translation is CASSLEAEMNTEAFF. Drawing the rest from reference TRBV7-6 and TRBJ1-1, the complete variable domain is GAGVSQSPRYKVTKRGQDVALRCDPISGHVSLYWYRQALGQGPEFLTYFNYEAQQDKSGLPNDRFSAERPEGSISTLTIQRTEQRDSAMYRCASSLEAEMNTEAFFGQGTRLTVV.

The chain carries TRBV19 and TRBJ1-2; D remains ambiguous. The CDR3 runs 13 residues. V dropped 6 bases and J dropped 5 bases, with 13 bases sitting between them. CDR1 and CDR2 (germline): LNHDA, SQIVND (reference sequence). The CDR3, as DNA: TGTGCCAGTAGACAAAAAGACGTGTATGGCTACACCTTC. This sequence encodes CASRQKDVYGYTF.

V is TRBV9 and J is TRBJ2-1, with TRBD2 matching over 8 bases. Germline CDR1 SGDLS, CDR2 YYNGEE. The CDR3 contains 15 residues. The trim removed 3 bases at V and 0 bases at J, leaving 2 bases unmatched. In DNA, the CDR3 is TGTGCCAGCAGCGAGGGGACTAGCTCCTACAATGAGCAGTTCTTC. Translated, it gives CASSEGTSSYNEQFF.

The rearrangement uses TRBV19 and TRBJ1-5, with D hard to call. From germline, CDR1 is LNHDA and CDR2 SQIVND (reference sequence). The CDR3 covers 14 residues. Trimming cost V 6 bases and J 6 bases, with 15 bases left between them. CDR3 DNA sequence: TGTGCCAGTAGAGGCACGGCGGTGAGTCAGCCCCAGCATTTT. It is translated as CASRGTAVSQPQHF.

The chain recombines TRBV4-3 with TRBJ2-3, with a tentative D call TRBD2 (6 bases). This CDR3 contains 15 residues. V shed 0 bases and J shed 4 bases, with 11 bases lying between them. Germline V gene sequence: CDR1 LGHNA, CDR2 YSLEER. The CDR3 sequence: CASSQDGLAPDTQYF. The CDR3 DNA reads TGCGCCAGCAGCCAAGATGGGCTAGCGCCAGATACGCAGTATTTT.

The chain joins TRBV10-3 to TRBJ2-5; tentative D call: TRBD1 (6 bases). V was clipped by 1 base and J by 2 bases, with 17 bases between them. The CDR3 loop spans 17 amino acids. The V gene's germline CDR1 is ENHRY and CDR2 SYGVKD. CDR3 residues: CAISEWKQGTTQETQYF. CDR3 nucleotide sequence: TGTGCCATCAGTGAGTGGAAGCAGGGGACCACTCAAGAGACCCAGTACTTC.

The chain recombines TRBV5-4 with TRBJ2-7, with a weak D call TRBD1 (5 bases). The CDR3 spans 13 residues. Trimming cost V 0 bases and J 3 bases, with 7 bases left between them. CDR1 and CDR2 (germline): SGHNT, YYREEE (reference sequence). The CDR3: CASSLGQRYEQYF. The CDR3, as DNA: TGTGCCAGCAGCTTGGGACAGCGCTACGAGCAGTACTTC.

The chain combines TRBV10-3 with TRBJ2-1; 13 positions agree with TRBD2. V trimming: 5 bases; J trimming: 6 bases; junction bases outside the gene matches: 7. CDR3 length: 16 residues. CDR1 is ENHRY and CDR2 is SYGVKD in the germline V gene. For the CDR3, the DNA is TGTGCCATCAGTACCAAACTAGCGGGAGGGGGCAATGAGCAGTTCTTC. This translates into CAISTKLAGGGNEQFF.

This clone was seen only once. V usage is TRBV9 and J usage is TRBJ2-7; D ambiguous. Germline-derived CDR1 and CDR2 are SGDLS and YYNGEE. This CDR3 region has 13 residues. The V gene lost 7 bases and the J gene lost 0 bases, with 11 bases spanning the gap. The CDR3 loop is CASSLGNSYEQYF. The CDR3 DNA sequence: TGTGCCAGCTCCTTAGGCAACTCCTACGAGCAGTACTTC.

V gene TRBV30 combines with J gene TRBJ2-3, with D possibly being TRBD2 (5 bases). The CDR3 runs 16 residues. V was clipped by 1 base and J by 2 bases, with 16 bases between them. Germline CDR1 GTSNPN, CDR2 SVGIG (reference sequence). CDR3 nucleotides: TGTGCCTGGAGTGCGGGGTCTCCCTCTAACACAGATACGCAGTATTTT. Residues: CAWSAGSPSNTDTQYF.

This rearrangement joins TRBV7-6 to TRBJ1-2, with D maybe TRBD1 (5 bases). Germline CDR1 SGHVS, CDR2 FNYEAQ. The germline V and J ends were trimmed by 3 bases and 14 bases, with 22 bases remaining between them. The CDR3 sequence is 14 residues long. In DNA, the CDR3 is TGTGCCAGCAGCTTTTGGTCGATCAGGGCTACTTGGACCTTC. It specifies CASSFWSIRATWTF.

This chain joins TRBV5-8 and TRBJ1-5; D is possibly TRBD1 (6 bases). Deletions cut 0 bases from V and 7 bases from J, with 11 bases between. Per the germline V gene, CDR1 is SGHTS and CDR2 is YDEGEE. The CDR3 contains 14 residues. The CDR3 DNA sequence: TGTGCCAGCAGCTTGGGCAGGGGAGTCCAGCCCCAGCATTTT. Its protein is CASSLGRGVQPQHF.

V gene TRBV7-2 combines with J gene TRBJ1-3; D unclear. CDR1 SGHTA and CDR2 FQGNSA come from the germline V gene. With 3 bases removed from V and 8 bases from J, the gap between germline ends came to 8 bases. The CDR3 extends over 12 amino acids. CDR3 sequence reads: CASSFDLYTIYF. The CDR3 DNA is TGTGCCAGCAGCTTTGACCTGTACACCATATATTTT.

V and J are TRBV7-2 and TRBJ2-3; 15 nucleotides match TRBD2. The junction had 7 bases not matched to a gene; V was cut back by 4 bases and J by 2 bases. There are 18 residues in the CDR3. In germline, CDR1 is SGHTA, CDR2 FQGNSA. The CDR3: CASSSGLAGGGNTDTQYF. CDR3 nucleotide sequence: TGTGCCAGCAGCTCGGGACTAGCGGGAGGCGGTAACACAGATACGCAGTATTTT.